This entry features one T cell receptor beta chain sequence. What it binds is not known. This sample stems from a study of vaccination effects on CD4 cells after COVID-19. Study outcomes and limitations: The study, lacking early post-infection timepoints, had few convalescent patients. Healthy vaccine recipients' vaccine-induced clones were almost all SARS-CoV-2 mono-reactive.

TCRdb's table, derived via immunoSEQ multiplex PCR, lists solely in-frame clones and lacks some. Here the sample spans roughly 42,000 clones, under 75% being singletons. Before sequencing took place, the ViraFEST assay used viral peptide pools to expand antigen-specific CD4+ T cells. Culture proceeded for approximately 10 days, and CD4+ T cells were then isolated. Nucleocapsid antibodies were negative in the vaccine recipients, who had never had SARS-CoV-2 infection. Peptides at around 9.9 ug/ml and IL-2 at about 9.2 IU/ml were added to a few million PBMC per well. Cells had half their medium changed to IL-2 medium on days 3 and 7. The CDR3 extends over 15 amino acids. Germline V gene lookup returns CDR1 MNHEY and CDR2 SVGAGI. V was trimmed by 2 bases and J by 7 bases, leaving 15 bases between them.

Material: CD4+ T cells from PBMCs cultured with HCoV-OC43 spike peptides, obtained before COVID-19 vaccination. Subset given: HCoV-OC43 spike overlapping peptide pool stimulation. The chain is built from TRBV6-5 and TRBJ2-1; D ambiguous. This clonotype originated in a human donor who received a COVID-19 vaccine. The CDR3 region has the DNA TGTGCCAGCAGTTACGTGGCTAGTGCCGGGAATGAGCAGTTCTTC. This gives the protein CASSYVASAGNEQFF.